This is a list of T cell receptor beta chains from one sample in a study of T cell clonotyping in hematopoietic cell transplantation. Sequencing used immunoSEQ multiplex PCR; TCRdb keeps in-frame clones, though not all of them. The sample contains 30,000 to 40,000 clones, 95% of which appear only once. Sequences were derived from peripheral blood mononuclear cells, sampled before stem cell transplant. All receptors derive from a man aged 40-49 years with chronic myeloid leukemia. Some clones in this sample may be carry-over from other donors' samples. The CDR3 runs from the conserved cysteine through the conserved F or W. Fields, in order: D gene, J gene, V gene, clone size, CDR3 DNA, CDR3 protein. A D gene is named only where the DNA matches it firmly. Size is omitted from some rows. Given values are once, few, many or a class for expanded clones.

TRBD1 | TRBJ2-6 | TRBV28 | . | TGTGCCAGCACCCGGAACAGGGGGCTCGCTGGGGCCAACGTCCTGACTTTC | CASTRNRGLAGANVLTF
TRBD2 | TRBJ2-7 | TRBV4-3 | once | TGCGCCAGCAGCCAAGGGGTTTCTAGCGGGAGGCCGTACTTC | CASSQGVSSGRPYF
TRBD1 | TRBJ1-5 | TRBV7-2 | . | TGTGCCAGCAGCCGGACAGGGACCTACTCTAATCAGCCCCAGCATTTT | CASSRTGTYSNQPQHF
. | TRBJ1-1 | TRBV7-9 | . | TGTGCCAGCAGGGGAAACGGGAACACTGAAGCTTTCTTT | CASRGNGNTEAFF
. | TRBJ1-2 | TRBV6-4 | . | TGTGCCAGCAGTGACTCGACACGGCAGGCTCGCCATAAGGGGAACTATGGCTACACCTTC | CASSDSTRQARHKGNYGYTF
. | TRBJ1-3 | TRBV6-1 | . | TGTGCCAGCAGTGAAGCGCTTCTAGGGACTGGAAACACCATATATTTT | CASSEALLGTGNTIYF
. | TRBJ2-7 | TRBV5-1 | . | TGCGCCAGCAGCTTGGACAGGGTTGAGCAGTACTTC | CASSLDRVEQYF
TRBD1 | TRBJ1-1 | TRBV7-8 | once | TGTGCCAGCATCGGAAGCTACAGGGGAGAGGGAGCTTTCTTT | CASIGSYRGEGAFF
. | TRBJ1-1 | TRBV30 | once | TGTGCCTGGAGTGTGGCTCAGAACACTGAAGCTTTCTTT | CAWSVAQNTEAFF
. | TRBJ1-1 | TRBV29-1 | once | TGCAGCGCTTTTCGGGACACCACTGAAGCTTTCTTT | CSAFRDTTEAFF
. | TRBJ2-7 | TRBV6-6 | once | TGTGCCAGCAGTCCCCAGGGGAGCTCCTACGAGCAGTACTTC | CASSPQGSSYEQYF
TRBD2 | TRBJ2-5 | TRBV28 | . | TGTGCCAGCAGTCCTGTGAACTCGGGGGGGGCCCGAGAGACCCAGTACTTC | CASSPVNSGGARETQYF
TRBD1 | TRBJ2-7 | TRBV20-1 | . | TGCAGTGCTAGAGGACAGGGAGAACAGTACTTC | CSARGQGEQYF
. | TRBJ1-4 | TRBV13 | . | TGTGCCAGCAGCTTAAAGGGGATTTCTAATGAAAAACTGTTTTTT | CASSLKGISNEKLFF
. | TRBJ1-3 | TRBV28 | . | TGTGCCAGCAGTTTAGACTGGGTAGGGGATAGCGATGGAAACACCATATATTTT | CASSLDWVGDSDGNTIYF
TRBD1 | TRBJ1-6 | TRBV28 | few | TGTGCCAGCAGTCCCACCCACCGGGACAGGAAAACACCCCTCCACTTT | CASSPTHRDRKTPLHF
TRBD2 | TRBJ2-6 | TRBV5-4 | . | TGTGCCAGCAGGTGGGGTAGCGGGGTCTCTGGGGCCAACGTCCTGACTTTC | CASRWGSGVSGANVLTF
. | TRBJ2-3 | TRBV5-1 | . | TGCGCCAGCAGCTTGGCCAGACCCGGAGATACGCAGTATTTT | CASSLARPGDTQYF
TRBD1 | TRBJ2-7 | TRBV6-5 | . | TGTGCCAGCAGTTACTCGACAGGGGGCGACGAGCAGTACTTC | CASSYSTGGDEQYF
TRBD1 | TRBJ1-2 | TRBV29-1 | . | TGCAGCCTCACCGGGGACAGGGGAGGTGGCTACACCTTC | CSLTGDRGGGYTF
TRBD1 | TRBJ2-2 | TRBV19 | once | TGTGCCAGTACCCGACAGGGGGACAACACCGGGGAGCTGTTTTTT | CASTRQGDNTGELFF
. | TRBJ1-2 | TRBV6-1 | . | TGTGCCAGCAGCCTGACGGACTATGGCTACACCTTC | CASSLTDYGYTF
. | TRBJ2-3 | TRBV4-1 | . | TGCGCCAGCAGCCAAGTTAAATCCGCTCCGATCACAGATACGCAGTATTTT | CASSQVKSAPITDTQYF
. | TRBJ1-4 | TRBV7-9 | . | TGTGCCAGTGAAATACAGGGTAGAGATGAAAAACTGTTTTTT | CASEIQGRDEKLFF
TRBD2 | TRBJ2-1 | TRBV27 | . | TGTGCCAGCAGTTTATCGGGACTAGCTCAAGTCGAGCAGTTCTTC | CASSLSGLAQVEQFF
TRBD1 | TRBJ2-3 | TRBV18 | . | TGTGCCAGCGGGACAGGGTTTTCAGATACGCAGTATTTT | CASGTGFSDTQYF
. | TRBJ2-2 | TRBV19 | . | TGTGCCAGTAGTACTACCTTCACGAACACCGGGGAGCTGTTTTTT | CASSTTFTNTGELFF
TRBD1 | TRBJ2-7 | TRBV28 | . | TGTGCCAGCAAGGTGACAGGGACCTACGAGCAGTACTTC | CASKVTGTYEQYF
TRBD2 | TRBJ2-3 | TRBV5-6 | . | TGTGCCAGCACCGGGGGAGCGGGAGTCACAGATACGCAGTATTTT | CASTGGAGVTDTQYF
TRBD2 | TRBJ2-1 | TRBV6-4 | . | TGTGCCAGCAGTGACTCCACTAGCGCTGAGCAGTTCTTC | CASSDSTSAEQFF
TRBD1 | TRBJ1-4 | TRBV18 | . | TGTGCCAGCTCAGACCGGGACAGGAATGAAAAACTGTTTTTT | CASSDRDRNEKLFF
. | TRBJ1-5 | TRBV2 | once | TGTGCCAGCAGTCCCGGCTATAGCAATCAGCCCCAGCATTTT | CASSPGYSNQPQHF
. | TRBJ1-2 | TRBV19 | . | TGTGCCAGTAGTATAGCGGCCCCGGGAGGAGGCTACACCTTC | CASSIAAPGGGYTF
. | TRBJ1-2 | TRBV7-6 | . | TGTGCCAGCAGCCCCCGGGACACCGCCTATGGCTACACCTTC | CASSPRDTAYGYTF
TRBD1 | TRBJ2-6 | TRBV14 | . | TGTGCCAGCAGCCAAGGATTTGGGGGACAGGGGGCAGGGGCCAACGTCCTGACTTTC | CASSQGFGGQGAGANVLTF
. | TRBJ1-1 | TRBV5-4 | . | TGTGCCAGCAGCCCGGGGGGGTACAACACTGAAGCTTTCTTT | CASSPGGYNTEAFF
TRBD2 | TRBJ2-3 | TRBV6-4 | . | TGTGCCAAAGAGGTAGCGGGGGGGCGCACAGATACGCAGTATTTT | CAKEVAGGRTDTQYF
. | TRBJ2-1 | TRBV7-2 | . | TGTGCCACCCGGGTGGGCTCATACAATGAGCAGTTCTTC | CATRVGSYNEQFF
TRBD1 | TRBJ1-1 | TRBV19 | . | TGTGCCAGTATAAGGAGACAGGGGCGGAACACTGAAGCTTTCTTT | CASIRRQGRNTEAFF
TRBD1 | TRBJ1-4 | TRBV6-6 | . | TGTGCCAGCAGCCCCCGGGACAGTTCAAATGAAAAACTGTTTTTT | CASSPRDSSNEKLFF
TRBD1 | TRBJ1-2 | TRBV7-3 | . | TGTGCCAGCAGGACTGGGACAGCGGATGGCTACACCTTC | CASRTGTADGYTF
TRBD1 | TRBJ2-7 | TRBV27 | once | TGTGCCAGCAGCCCCGGGACAGGGGACGAGCAGTACTTC | CASSPGTGDEQYF
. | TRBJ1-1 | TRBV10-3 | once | TGTGCCATCAGTGTTGGCCCCAAGGGTGACGCTTTCTTT | CAISVGPKGDAFF
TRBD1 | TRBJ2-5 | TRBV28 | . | TGTGCCAGCACCGGACAGGGGGAGACCCAGTACTTC | CASTGQGETQYF
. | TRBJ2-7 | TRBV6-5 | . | TGTGCCAGCAGTTACGGTCACGGAACGGACTACGAGCAGTACTTC | CASSYGHGTDYEQYF
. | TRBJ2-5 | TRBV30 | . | TGTGCCTGGAGTTTAGGACTATCCGCCGAGACCCAGTACTTC | CAWSLGLSAETQYF
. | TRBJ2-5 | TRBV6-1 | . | TGTGCCAGCAGTGAATTCGGGCAGGGGGGAGAGACCCAGTACTTC | CASSEFGQGGETQYF
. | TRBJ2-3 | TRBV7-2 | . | TGTGCCAGCAGCTTTCGGGATACGCAGTATTTT | CASSFRDTQYF
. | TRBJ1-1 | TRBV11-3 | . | TGTGCCAGCAGCTTCGGGCCAAGCTTTCCTGAAGCTTTCTTT | CASSFGPSFPEAFF
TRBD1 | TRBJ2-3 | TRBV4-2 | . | TGTGCCAGCAGCCAAGATCCGCTTAAAGGGACAGGGGGGGGGACAGATACGCAGTATTTT | CASSQDPLKGTGGGTDTQYF
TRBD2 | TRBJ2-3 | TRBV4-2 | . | TGTGCCAGCAGTCCTCGGACTAGCGGGGTAATAGATACGCAGTATTTT | CASSPRTSGVIDTQYF
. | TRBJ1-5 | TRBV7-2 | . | TGTGCCAGCAGCTCATACCACTCCGGAGGACAGCCCCAGCATTTT | CASSSYHSGGQPQHF
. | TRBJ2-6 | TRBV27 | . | TGTGCCAGCAGTTCGACAGGTTCTGGGGCCAACGTCCTGACTTTC | CASSSTGSGANVLTF
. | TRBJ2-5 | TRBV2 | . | TGTGCCAGCAGCTCCGGACCCACGGAGACCCAGTACTTC | CASSSGPTETQYF
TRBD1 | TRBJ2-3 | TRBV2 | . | TGTGCCAGCAGTCCTAAAGGGCAGGGGGTGGATACGCAGTATTTT | CASSPKGQGVDTQYF